This paragraph reports one T cell receptor beta chain. Its cognate antigen is unknown. Germline CDR1 and CDR2: SGDLS and YYNGEE. CDR3 length: 18 amino acids. The V segment lost 0 bases and the J segment 5 bases; nucleotides outside the gene matches: 14. The record originates from a study of OX40 agonist ivuxolimab in advanced cancers. Study-level background: Treatment of patients was with ivuxolimab, an agonistic anti-OX40 (CD134) antibody. Of the participants, around 39% had some prior anti-PD-1, anti-PD-L1 or anti-CTLA-4 therapy, which was allowed.

Findings of the study overall: Blood T cells, both CD4+ and CD8+, expanded clonally by week 6 at 0.1 to 3.0 mg/kg.

Some clones are missing from TCRdb's copy, which holds only in-frame ones; the method was immunoSEQ multiplex PCR. The data show some 50,000 clones, 81% seen once. The chain uses TRBV9 and TRBJ2-5, with 9 bases aligning to TRBD2. Sample: CD4+ or CD8+ T cells sorted from blood, taken in a trial of the OX40 agonist ivuxolimab. The sequence was collected from an adult with an advanced solid tumor such as melanoma, head and neck, liver or kidney cancer. In nucleotides, the CDR3 is TGTGCCAGCAGCGTAGGTGTAGCGGGGGCCCCCCGGGTCGAGACCCAGTACTTC. Translated, it gives CASSVGVAGAPRVETQYF.